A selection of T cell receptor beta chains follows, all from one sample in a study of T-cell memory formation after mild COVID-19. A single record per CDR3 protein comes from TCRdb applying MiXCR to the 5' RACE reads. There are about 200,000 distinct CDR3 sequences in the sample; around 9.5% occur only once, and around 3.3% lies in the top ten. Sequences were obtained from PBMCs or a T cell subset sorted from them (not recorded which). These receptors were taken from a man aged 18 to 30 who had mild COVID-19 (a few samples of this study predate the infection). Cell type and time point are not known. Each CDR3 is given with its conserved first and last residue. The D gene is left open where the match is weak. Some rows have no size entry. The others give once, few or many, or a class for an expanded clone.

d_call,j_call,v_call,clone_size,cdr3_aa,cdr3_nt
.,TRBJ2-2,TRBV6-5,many,CASTSVTGELFF,TGTGCCAGCACCTCTGTCACCGGGGAGCTGTTTTTT
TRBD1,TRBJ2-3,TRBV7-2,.,CASSLEGQGTDTQYF,TGTGCCAGCAGCTTAGAGGGACAGGGAACAGATACGCAGTATTTT
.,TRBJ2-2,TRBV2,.,CATRRGAGGELFF,TGTGCCACCCGGAGGGGGGCCGGCGGGGAGCTGTTTTTT
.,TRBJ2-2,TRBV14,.,CASSQAYGRDTGELFF,TGTGCCAGCAGCCAAGCCTACGGGCGGGACACCGGGGAGCTGTTTTTT
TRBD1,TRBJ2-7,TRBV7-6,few,CASSLGQTGANEQYF,TGTGCCAGCAGCTTGGGCCAGACAGGGGCGAACGAGCAGTACTTC
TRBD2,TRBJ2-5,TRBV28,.,CASSRAGGQQETQYF,TGTGCCAGCAGCCGAGCGGGGGGGCAACAAGAGACCCAGTACTTC
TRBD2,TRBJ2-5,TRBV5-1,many,CASSLGLAGNQETQYF,TGCGCCAGCAGCCTTGGACTAGCGGGGAACCAAGAGACCCAGTACTTC
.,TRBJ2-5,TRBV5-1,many,CASSLQGETQYF,TGTGCCAGCAGCTTACAGGGAGAGACCCAGTACTTC
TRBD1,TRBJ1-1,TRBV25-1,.,CASSDSTGGDTEAFF,TGTGCCAGCAGTGATTCGACAGGGGGGGACACTGAAGCTTTCTTT
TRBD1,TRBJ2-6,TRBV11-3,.,CASSPAGTANSGANVLTF,TGTGCCAGCAGCCCAGCCGGGACAGCGAACTCTGGGGCCAACGTCCTGACTTTC
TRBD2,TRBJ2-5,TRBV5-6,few,CASSLIGTSRETQYF,TGTGCCAGCAGCTTGATTGGGACTAGTAGGGAGACCCAGTACTTC
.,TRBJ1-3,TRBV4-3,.,CASRQGQPRSGNTIYF,TGCGCCAGCAGACAAGGACAGCCTCGCTCTGGAAACACCATATATTTT
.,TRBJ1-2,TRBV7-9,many,CASSFDGIYGYTF,TGTGCCAGCAGCTTCGACGGAATCTATGGCTACACCTTC
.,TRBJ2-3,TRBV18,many,CASSRASTDTQYF,TGTGCCAGCTCACGGGCTAGCACAGATACGCAGTATTTT
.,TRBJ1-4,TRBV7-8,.,CASSASLQGNEKLFF,TGTGCCAGCAGCGCTTCCCTCCAGGGAAATGAAAAACTGTTTTTT
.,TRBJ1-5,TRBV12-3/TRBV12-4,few,CASSQHPGQPQHF,TGTGCCAGCAGTCAACACCCGGGTCAGCCCCAGCATTTT
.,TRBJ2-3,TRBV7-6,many,CASSLGRLDTQYF,TGTGCCAGCAGCTTAGGCCGTCTAGATACGCAGTATTTT
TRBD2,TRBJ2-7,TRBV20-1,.,CSAGAAGGNEQYF,TGCAGTGCAGGCGCCGCCGGGGGGAACGAGCAGTACTTC
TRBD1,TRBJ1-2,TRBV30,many,CAWSITGVLNYGYTF,TGTGCCTGGAGTATCACAGGGGTGCTTAACTATGGCTACACCTTC
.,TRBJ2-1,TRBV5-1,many,CASSLPVGYNEQFF,TGCGCCAGCAGCCTTCCCGTCGGGTATAATGAGCAGTTCTTC
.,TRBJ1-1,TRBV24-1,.,CATSDRAGAEAFF,TGTGCCACCAGTGACCGGGCTGGAGCTGAAGCTTTCTTT
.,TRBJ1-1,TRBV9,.,CASSQAGVTEAFF,TGTGCCAGCAGCCAGGCGGGGGTCACTGAAGCTTTCTTT
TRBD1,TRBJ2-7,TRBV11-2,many,CASSLGTGEQYF,TGTGCCAGCAGCTTAGGGACAGGCGAGCAGTACTTC
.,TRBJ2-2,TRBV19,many,CASSIKGIRDTGELFF,TGTGCCAGTAGTATTAAGGGTATCCGGGACACCGGGGAGCTGTTTTTT
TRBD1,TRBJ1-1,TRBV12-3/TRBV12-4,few,CASTDRVDTEAFF,TGTGCCAGCACCGACAGGGTAGACACTGAAGCTTTCTTT
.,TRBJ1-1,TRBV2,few,CASRGEGNTEAFF,TGTGCCAGCAGGGGGGAGGGGAACACTGAAGCTTTCTTT
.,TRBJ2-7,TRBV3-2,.,CASSQRQGTVPFYEQYF,TGTGCCAGCAGCCAAAGGCAGGGCACAGTCCCTTTCTACGAGCAGTACTTC
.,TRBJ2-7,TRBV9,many,CASSVVITAPPYEQYF,TGTGCCAGCAGCGTAGTAATAACAGCACCCCCCTACGAGCAGTACTTC
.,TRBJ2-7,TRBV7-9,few,CASSSYGTWASYEQYF,TGTGCCAGCAGCTCTTATGGGACGTGGGCCTCCTACGAGCAGTACTTC
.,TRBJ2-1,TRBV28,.,CASSLSWVPSQFF,TGTGCCAGCAGTTTAAGTTGGGTTCCCTCGCAGTTCTTC
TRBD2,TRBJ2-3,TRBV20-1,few,CSASPLSGGDTQYF,TGCAGTGCTAGTCCCCTTAGCGGGGGAGATACGCAGTATTTT
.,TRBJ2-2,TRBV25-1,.,CASIPTGGIGTGELFF,TGTGCCAGCATCCCGACGGGTGGGATTGGCACCGGGGAGCTGTTTTTT
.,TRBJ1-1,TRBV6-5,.,CASSYDELTEAFF,TGTGCCAGCAGTTATGACGAGCTAACTGAAGCTTTCTTT
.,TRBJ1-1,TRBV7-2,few,CASTPTVTNTEAFF,TGTGCCAGCACTCCGACAGTTACTAACACTGAAGCTTTCTTT
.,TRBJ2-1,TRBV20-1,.,CSATSYRGDNEQFF,TGCAGTGCTACCAGTTACCGCGGAGACAATGAGCAGTTCTTC
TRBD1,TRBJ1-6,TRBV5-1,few,CASSSNPTGDSPLHF,TGCGCCAGCAGCTCCAATCCTACAGGGGATTCACCCCTCCACTTT
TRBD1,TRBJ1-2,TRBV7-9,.,CASSLLGTVGQYNYGYTF,TGTGCCAGCAGCTTATTAGGGACAGTGGGCCAATATAACTATGGCTACACCTTC
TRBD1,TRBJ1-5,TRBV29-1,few,CSAVGQESQPQHF,TGCAGCGCCGTAGGACAGGAAAGCCAGCCCCAGCATTTT
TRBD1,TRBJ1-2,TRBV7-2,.,CASSLQGAQGLGYTF,TGTGCCAGCAGTTTACAGGGGGCCCAGGGTCTTGGCTACACCTTC
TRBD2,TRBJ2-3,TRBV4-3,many,CASSQDGRGLAVHRTDTQYF,TGCGCCAGCAGCCAAGATGGAAGAGGACTAGCGGTCCATCGCACAGATACGCAGTATTTT
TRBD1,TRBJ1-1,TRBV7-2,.,CASSRGTGRTEAFF,TGTGCCAGCAGCCGGGGGACAGGGCGAACTGAAGCTTTCTTT
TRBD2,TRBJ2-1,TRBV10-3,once,CAISVPRLAGGKSSYNEQFF,TGTGCCATCAGTGTTCCCAGACTAGCGGGGGGAAAGAGCTCCTACAATGAGCAGTTCTTC
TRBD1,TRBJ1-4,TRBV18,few,CASSPGTGGREKLFF,TGTGCCAGCTCACCGGGGACAGGGGGAAGAGAAAAACTGTTTTTT
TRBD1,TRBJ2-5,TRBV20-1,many,CRGTGKGETQYF,TGCAGAGGGACAGGGAAGGGAGAGACCCAGTACTTC
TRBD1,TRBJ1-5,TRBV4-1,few,CASSQPGTGPKVPQHF,TGCGCCAGCAGCCAGCCCGGGACAGGGCCGAAAGTGCCCCAGCATTTT
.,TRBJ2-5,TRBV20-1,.,CSANSGGIQETQYF,TGCAGTGCTAATTCCGGGGGAATCCAAGAGACCCAGTACTTC
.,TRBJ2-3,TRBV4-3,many,CASSSRGWVSDTQYF,TGCGCCAGCAGCTCTCGGGGGTGGGTGTCAGATACGCAGTATTTT
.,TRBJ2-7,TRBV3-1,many,CASSQRGLGGYEQYF,TGTGCCAGCAGCCAGCGAGGCCTTGGAGGTTACGAGCAGTACTTC